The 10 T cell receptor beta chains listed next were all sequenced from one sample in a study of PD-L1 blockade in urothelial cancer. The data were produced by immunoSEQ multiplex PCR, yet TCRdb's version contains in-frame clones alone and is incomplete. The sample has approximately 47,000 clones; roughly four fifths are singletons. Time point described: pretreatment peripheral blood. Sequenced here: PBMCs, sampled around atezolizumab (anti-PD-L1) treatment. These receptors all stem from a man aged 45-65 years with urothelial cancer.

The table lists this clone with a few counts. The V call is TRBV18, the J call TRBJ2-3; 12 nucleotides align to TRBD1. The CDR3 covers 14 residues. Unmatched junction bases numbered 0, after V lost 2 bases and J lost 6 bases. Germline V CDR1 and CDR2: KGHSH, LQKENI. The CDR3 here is CASSPGTGGDTQYF. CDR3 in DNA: TGTGCCAGCTCACCAGGGACAGGGGGCGATACGCAGTATTTT.

Here the CDR3 reads CSVLGAWRGNTEAFF. Here the CDR3 DNA reads TGCAGCGTTTTAGGGGCCTGGCGGGGGAACACTGAAGCTTTCTTT. V is TRBV29-1 and J is TRBJ1-1, with D maybe TRBD1 (5 bases). Trimming pared 5 bases from V and 1 base from J, leaving 17 bases between. The CDR3 extends over 15 amino acids. Germline V lookup: CDR1 SQVTM, CDR2 ANQGSEA.

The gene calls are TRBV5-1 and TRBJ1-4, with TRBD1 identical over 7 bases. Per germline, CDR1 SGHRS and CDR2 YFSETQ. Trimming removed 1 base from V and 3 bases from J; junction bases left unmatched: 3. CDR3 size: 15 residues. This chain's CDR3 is CASSLTRGPNEKLFF. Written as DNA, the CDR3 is TGCGCCAGCAGCTTGACAAGGGGGCCTAATGAAAAACTGTTTTTT.

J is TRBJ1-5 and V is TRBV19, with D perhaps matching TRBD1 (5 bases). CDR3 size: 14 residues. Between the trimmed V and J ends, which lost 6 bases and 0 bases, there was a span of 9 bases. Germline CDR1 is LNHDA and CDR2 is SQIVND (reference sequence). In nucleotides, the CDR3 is TGTGCCAGTAGCAAGGGGCATAGCAATCAGCCCCAGCATTTT. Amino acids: CASSKGHSNQPQHF.

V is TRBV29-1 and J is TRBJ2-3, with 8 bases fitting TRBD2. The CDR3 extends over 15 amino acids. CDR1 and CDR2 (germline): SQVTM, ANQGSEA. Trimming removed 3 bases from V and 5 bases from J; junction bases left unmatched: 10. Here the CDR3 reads CSVEGVDGRGDTQYF. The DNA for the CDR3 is TGCAGCGTTGAGGGCGTCGACGGGAGGGGAGATACGCAGTATTTT.

Written as DNA, the CDR3 is TGTGCCAGCAGCCCTACAGGATATGAGCAGTTCTTC. Amino acids: CASSPTGYEQFF. This chain links TRBV14 with TRBJ2-1; the D gene is possibly TRBD1 (5 bases). This CDR3 region has 12 residues. V lost 4 bases and J lost 8, with 9 bases in between. CDR1 and CDR2 from the germline V gene are SGHDN and FVKESK. The full variable domain, its missing parts supplied by reference TRBV14 and TRBJ2-1, is EAGVTQFPSHSVIEKGQTVTLRCDPISGHDNLYWYRRVMGKEIKFLLHFVKESKQDESGMPNNRFLAERTGGTYSTLKVQPAELEDSGVYFCASSPTGYEQFFGPGTRLTVL.

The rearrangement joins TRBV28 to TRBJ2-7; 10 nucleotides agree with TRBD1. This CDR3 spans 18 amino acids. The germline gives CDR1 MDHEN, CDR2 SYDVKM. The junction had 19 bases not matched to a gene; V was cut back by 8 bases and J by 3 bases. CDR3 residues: CASPPPGQGSRGSYEQYV. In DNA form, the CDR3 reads TGTGCCAGCCCCCCTCCGGGACAGGGGTCGAGGGGGAGCTACGAGCAGTACGTC.

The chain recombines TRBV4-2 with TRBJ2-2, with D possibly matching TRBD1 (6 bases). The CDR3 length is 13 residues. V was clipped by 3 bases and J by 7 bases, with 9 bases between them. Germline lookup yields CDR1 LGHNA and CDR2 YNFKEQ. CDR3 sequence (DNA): TGTGCCAGCAGCCAGGACAGCGGCGGGGAGCTGTTTTTT. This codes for CASSQDSGGELFF.

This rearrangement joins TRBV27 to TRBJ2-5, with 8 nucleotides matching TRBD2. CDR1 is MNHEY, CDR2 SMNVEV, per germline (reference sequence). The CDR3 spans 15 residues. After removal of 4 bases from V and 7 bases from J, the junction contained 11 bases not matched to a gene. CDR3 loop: CASSSFPGGLGTQYF. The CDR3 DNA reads TGTGCCAGCAGTTCCTTCCCGGGGGGGCTCGGGACCCAGTACTTC.

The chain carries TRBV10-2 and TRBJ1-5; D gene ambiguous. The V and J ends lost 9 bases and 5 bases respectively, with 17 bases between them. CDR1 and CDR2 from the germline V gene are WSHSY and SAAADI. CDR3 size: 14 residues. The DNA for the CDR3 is TGCGCCAGTGAGGAAGGTTTAGAGCATCAGCCCCAGCATTTT. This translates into CASEEGLEHQPQHF.